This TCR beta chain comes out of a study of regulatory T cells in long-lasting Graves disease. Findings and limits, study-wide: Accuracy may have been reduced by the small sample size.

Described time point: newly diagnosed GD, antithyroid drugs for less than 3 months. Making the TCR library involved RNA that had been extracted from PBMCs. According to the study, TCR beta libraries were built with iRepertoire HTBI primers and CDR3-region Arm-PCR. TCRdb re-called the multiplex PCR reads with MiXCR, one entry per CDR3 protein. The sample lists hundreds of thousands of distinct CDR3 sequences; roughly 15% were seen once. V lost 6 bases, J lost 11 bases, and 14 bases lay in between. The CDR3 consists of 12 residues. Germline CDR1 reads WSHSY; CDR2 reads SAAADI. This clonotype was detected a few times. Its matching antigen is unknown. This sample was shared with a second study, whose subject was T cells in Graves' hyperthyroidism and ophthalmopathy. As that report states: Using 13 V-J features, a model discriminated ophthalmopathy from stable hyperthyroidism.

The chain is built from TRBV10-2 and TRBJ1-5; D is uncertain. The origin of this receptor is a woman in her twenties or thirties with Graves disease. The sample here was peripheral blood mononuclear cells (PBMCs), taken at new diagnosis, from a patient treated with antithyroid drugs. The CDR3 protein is CASSFEGKTQHF. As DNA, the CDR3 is TGCGCCAGCAGCTTCGAAGGCAAGACCCAGCATTTT.